The sequence of this T cell receptor (beta chain) was determined in a study of shared clonotypes between healthy human individuals. Background on the study: Three plates each covered CD4 naive and memory; CD8 naive two, CD8 memory one.

As to this clone: No antigen is known for it.

Naivety among CD8 cells was defined by CD45RO negativity and positive CCR7 selection, thereby excluding terminally differentiated effector memory CD45RA+ cells. CDR1 and CDR2 (germline): PRHDT, FYEKMQ (reference sequence). V gave up 0 bases and J gave up 5 bases, with 5 bases separating them. The CDR3 length is 13 residues. Every subset's genomic DNA went evenly onto several immunoSEQ plates. How the authors handled the data: With immunoSEQ giving junction-only sequences and no quality scores, filtering differed. Here immunoSEQ multiplex PCR was the method, and the copy in TCRdb shows in-frame clones only, minus some. V and J calls plus clone size are reproduced from that table; the DNA served to infer D and trimming. The sample gives about 2 million clones, about 95% of which show up once; around 1.2% is in the top ten. Findings and limits, study-wide: Non-shared clonotypes were found to have lower generation probabilities than the clonotypes that were shared by all four of the sorted-subset donors.

The V call is TRBV13, the J call TRBJ1-5; D gene unclear. Sequenced: naive CD8+ T cells sorted from blood. The receptor was derived from a man aged 18 to 29 in good health. Here the CDR3 DNA reads TGTGCCAGCAGCTTAGGCGGATATCAGCCCCAGCATTTT. This codes for CASSLGGYQPQHF.